The 14 T cell receptor beta chains listed next were all sequenced from one sample in a study of T cell responses to AZD1222 COVID-19 vaccine. This table comes from immunoSEQ multiplex PCR, and its TCRdb copy is limited to in-frame clones, with some not included. The repertoire includes just over 60,000 clones, 76% of them detected once, and over 11% sits in the top ten. The material sequenced was peripheral blood, taken on day 0 of AZD1222 vaccination. The receptors were sampled from an adult in good health.

This clone was seen more than once but under ten times. The rearrangement uses TRBV7-6 and TRBJ2-7; D is possibly TRBD1 (5 bases). This CDR3 is built from 15 residues. Trimming removed 5 bases at V and 0 bases at J, with 14 bases between. The V gene's germline CDR1 is SGHVS and CDR2 FNYEAQ. CDR3 sequence reads: CASSPTGISSYEQYF. The CDR3 DNA reads as TGTGCCAGCAGCCCAACAGGCATCAGCTCCTACGAGCAGTACTTC.

The V and J genes are TRBV5-6 and TRBJ2-7, with 11 bases aligning to TRBD1. V was clipped by 4 bases and J by 5 bases; unmatched bases: 8. The germline V gene has CDR1 SGHDT and CDR2 YYEEEE. The CDR3 loop spans 15 amino acids. CDR3 residues: CASSPPGQGDHEQYF. In DNA form, the CDR3 reads TGTGCCAGCAGCCCACCGGGACAGGGGGATCACGAGCAGTACTTC.

This chain connects TRBV6-6 to TRBJ1-1; no firm D call. This CDR3 has 15 amino acids. The germline V gene has CDR1 MNHNY and CDR2 SVGAGI (reference sequence). The germline V and J ends were trimmed by 2 bases and 4 bases, with 14 bases remaining between them. The CDR3 protein is CASSYPGSGGTEAFF. Here the CDR3 DNA reads TGTGCCAGCAGTTACCCCGGGTCGGGCGGCACTGAAGCTTTCTTT.

This clone was recorded once. The rearrangement links TRBV7-2 to TRBJ1-5, with 10 bases aligning to TRBD1. CDR3 length: 16 amino acids. V was clipped by 4 bases and J by 2 bases; unmatched bases: 5. Germline values: CDR1 SGHTA, CDR2 FQGNSA. The chain's CDR3 is CASSWTGGSGNQPQHF. The CDR3 region has the DNA TGTGCCAGCAGCTGGACAGGGGGATCGGGCAATCAGCCCCAGCATTTT.

The rearrangement uses TRBV12-2 and TRBJ1-5; the D call in the table, TRBD1, was not verified against the DNA. TRBV12-2 is a pseudogene locus. This CDR3 is 16 amino acids long. CDR3 DNA sequence: TGTGCAAGTCGCTTAGCCCAGGGGAGAAGAAATCAGCCCCAGCATTTT. This codes for CASRLAQGRRNQPQHF.

The CDR3 DNA reads as TGTGCCAGCAGCGTAGCCCCCCAGGGGGGGAACACTGAAGCTTTCTTT. This sequence encodes CASSVAPQGGNTEAFF. This chain uses TRBV9 with TRBJ1-1, with TRBD1 matching 7 bases. V shed 0 bases and J 1 base; nucleotides not matched to a gene: 6. From germline, CDR1 is SGDLS and CDR2 YYNGEE. CDR3 length equals 16 residues.

This chain connects TRBV6-2 or TRBV6-3 to TRBJ2-3; D remains ambiguous. The germline gives CDR1 MNHEY, CDR2 SVGEGT. The CDR3 contains 15 residues. Trimming removed 0 bases at V and 0 bases at J, with 7 bases between. CDR3: CASSYSIESTDTQYF. CDR3 DNA: TGTGCCAGCAGTTACTCGATCGAGAGCACAGATACGCAGTATTTT.

The chain uses TRBV6-5 and TRBJ1-5, with 9 bases identical to TRBD1. V was pared by 4 bases and J by 3 bases, with 7 bases of the junction left unmatched. The CDR3 contains 16 residues. The germline V gene has CDR1 MNHEY and CDR2 SVGAGI. The CDR3 loop reads CASSSIQGAVNQPQHF. CDR3 nucleotides: TGTGCCAGCAGTTCTATACAGGGGGCGGTCAATCAGCCCCAGCATTTT.

The rearrangement links TRBV18 to TRBJ2-2; D unclear. Trimming left V 3 bases short and J 1 base short, with 9 bases between. The germline gives CDR1 KGHSH, CDR2 LQKENI. The CDR3 runs to 15 residues. In DNA form, the CDR3 reads TGTGCCAGCTCACCGAAAGGGCGGAACACCGGGGAGCTGTTTTTT. Protein: CASSPKGRNTGELFF.

The rearrangement joins TRBV10-3 to TRBJ1-1; no firm D call. This CDR3 is built from 14 residues. Germline V gene sequence: CDR1 ENHRY, CDR2 SYGVKD. Deletions cut 0 bases from V and 0 bases from J, with 5 bases between. The CDR3 DNA reads as TGTGCCATCAGTGAGTCGGGGATGAACACTGAAGCTTTCTTT. Translation gives CAISESGMNTEAFF.

This clone was seen just once. The V call is TRBV3-1 (or the pseudogene TRBV3-2), the J call TRBJ1-2, with D maybe TRBD1 (5 bases). CDR1 is LGHDT, CDR2 YNNKEL, per germline (reference sequence). This CDR3 has 14 residues. Between the trimmed V and J ends, which lost 0 bases and 8 bases, there was a span of 13 bases. In DNA form, the CDR3 reads TGTGCCAGCAGCCAAGATCTTGGAGGGGTCGGCTACACCTTC. Translated, it gives CASSQDLGGVGYTF.

The gene calls are TRBV14 and TRBJ1-5; D is undetermined. CDR3 length: 13 residues. With 4 bases removed from V and 9 bases from J, the gap between germline ends came to 13 bases. Germline V lookup: CDR1 SGHDN, CDR2 FVKESK. The CDR3 sequence is CASSPRYDGPQHF. CDR3 nucleotides: TGTGCCAGCAGCCCGAGGTATGATGGGCCCCAGCATTTT.

The chain is built from TRBV7-2 and TRBJ1-3; 7 nucleotides match TRBD1. Germline trimming cut 5 bases from V and 3 bases from J; bases unmatched to any gene: 13. CDR3 length: 17 amino acids. The V gene's germline CDR1 is SGHTA and CDR2 FQGNSA. The CDR3 protein is CASSADRVQMFGNTIYF. The CDR3 DNA reads as TGTGCCAGCAGCGCCGACAGGGTTCAAATGTTTGGAAACACCATATATTTT.

This clone was seen once. The V and J genes are TRBV19 and TRBJ1-2; D gene unclear. The germline V and J ends were trimmed by 5 bases and 0 bases, with 13 bases remaining between them. Germline V gene sequence: CDR1 LNHDA, CDR2 SQIVND (reference sequence). This CDR3 has 15 residues. The CDR3 loop is CASSPQVYANYGYTF. The CDR3 DNA follows: TGTGCCAGTAGTCCCCAAGTGTATGCTAACTATGGCTACACCTTC.